This record looks at one TCR beta chain sequence and its context. What this receptor recognizes is not known. The record has no base qualities; no much larger clone is one base away. Whole blood was collected in K2EDTA tubes by collaborating institutions according to the institutions' own protocols. Collaborator samples were shipped for TCRbeta analysis as frozen whole blood, isolated PBMCs, or DNA extracted from either sample type. The data were obtained in a study of blood T cell repertoires in COVID-19 (dated by TCRdb to the early 2020s). As for the study more broadly: Samples from collaborators originated in the United States, Italy and Spain and spanned both the acute and convalescent phases of COVID-19. The material from the prospective study consisted of cDNA or gDNA derived from T cells, B-cell-depleted T cells, or PBMCs. Subjects who had been exposed to COVID-19, were actively infected with it, or had recovered from it provided the deeply sampled blood TCRbeta repertoires that made up the dataset. The repertoires were released in a freely available public database intended as a resource for research on the immune response to SARS-CoV-2. Samples were obtained from the ongoing ImmuneRACE study (first 160 participants) and from roughly 1,300 subjects provided by 6 global collaborators. The sample metadata nearly always contained a de-identified subject ID, COVID-19 status, age in years and sex. Where HLA class I and class II types were available, the types were taken from metadata supplied by the sample provider, not from assay-based typing. What the work shows at the level of the full study, not this receptor alone: Clinical and demographic metadata were provided uncurated, with the amount varying by source and participant.

TCRbeta CDR3 regions were amplified from genomic DNA by means of the immunoSEQ Assay, a bias-controlled multiplex PCR. The paper's data handling went like this. The number of nucleated cells in each sample was estimated from the amplification of reference gene primers within the assay. Sequence reads were collapsed and filtered to measure the absolute abundance of every unique TCRbeta CDR3 rearrangement. For each sample, productive Simpson clonality was calculated as the square root of Simpson's diversity index over productive rearrangements. Imported from immuneACCESS, the table was reduced by TCRdb to in-frame sequences with V and J called. These copies leave out some clones; in studies compared against another copy, an unresolved V gene accounts for under half, and the cause of the remainder is not known. The V and J calls and clone size come from that table; D and trimming were worked out from the DNA. The sample records about 270,000 clones, roughly 85% of which are singletons. About an eighth of the sample is in the top ten clones.

This sequence originates from a human donor in a cohort sampled during active COVID-19. Sample: peripheral blood.

The CDR3 in this case is CASSLAGATEAFF. At the DNA level, the sequence is TGTGCCAGCAGCTTAGCGGGGGCGACTGAAGCTTTCTTT. Rearrangement joined TRBV7-8 to TRBJ1-1; perhaps TRBD1 is the D gene, with 6 bases matching. V sheds 0 bases and J sheds 5 bases, leaving 7 bases between their ends. The CDR3, from cysteine to phenylalanine, totals 13 residues. Kept here is only the CDR3 DNA, which spans 39 bases and is read in frame from base 1. Per the germline V gene, SGHVS is the CDR1 and FQNEAQ is the CDR2.